This T cell receptor beta chain was found in a study of CD8 T cells in ankylosing spondylitis. Study results and limitations: Clones linked to disease were reported to show significant enrichment in matched ankylosing spondylitis synovial fluid. Several highly homologous variants made up a TCR beta motif that seemed to typify ankylosing spondylitis blood. Both synovial fluid and blood in reactive arthritis had previously been reported to carry some motif variants. Disease-linked clones displayed a CD8+ phenotype and appeared relatively rarely in peripheral blood.

As regards this clonotype: The antigen is undetermined.

Generation of TCR beta libraries employed quantitative 5'-RACE incorporating molecular barcodes. From the 5' RACE reads, TCRdb called clonotypes with MiXCR, one entry per CDR3 protein. This sample has roughly 700,000 distinct CDR3 sequences, with roughly 19% found just once. V was clipped by 0 bases and J by 5 bases, with 14 bases between them. The CDR3 spans 15 residues. The germline V gene encodes CDR1 DFQATT and CDR2 SNEGSKA (reference sequence). The clonotype was recovered from a male donor with ankylosing spondylitis. Material: blood, either unsorted or a sorted T cell fraction (not recorded which). This chain connects TRBV20-1 to TRBJ1-5; possibly TRBD1 for D (5 bases). The CDR3 loop reads CSARDSRDVYQPQHF. The CDR3 DNA sequence: TGCAGTGCTAGAGATAGCAGGGATGTGTATCAGCCCCAGCATTTT.